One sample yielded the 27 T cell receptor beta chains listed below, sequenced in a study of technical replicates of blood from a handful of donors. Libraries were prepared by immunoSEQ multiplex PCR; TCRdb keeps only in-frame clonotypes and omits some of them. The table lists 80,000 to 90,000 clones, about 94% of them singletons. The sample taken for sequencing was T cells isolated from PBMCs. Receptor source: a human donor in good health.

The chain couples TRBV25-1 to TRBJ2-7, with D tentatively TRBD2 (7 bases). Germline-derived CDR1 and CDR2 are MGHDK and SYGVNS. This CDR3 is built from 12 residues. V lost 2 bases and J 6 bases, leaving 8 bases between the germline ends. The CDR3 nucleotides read TGTGCCAGCAGTGAAAGGGGGGGCGAGCAGTACTTC. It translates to CASSERGGEQYF.

The chain's CDR3 is CASSRLDGTYEQYF. The CDR3 DNA follows: TGCGCCAGCAGCCGACTGGACGGGACCTACGAGCAGTACTTC. This sequence joins TRBV4-1 and TRBJ2-7; D is perhaps TRBD2 (5 bases). Germline CDR1 is MGHRA and CDR2 is YSYEKL. The CDR3 contains 14 residues. Trimming removed 4 bases at V and 2 bases at J, with 12 bases between.

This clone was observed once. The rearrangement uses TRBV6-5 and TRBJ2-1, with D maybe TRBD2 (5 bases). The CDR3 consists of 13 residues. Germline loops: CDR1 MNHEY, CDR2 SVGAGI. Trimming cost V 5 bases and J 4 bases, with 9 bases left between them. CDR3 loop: CASSAGLYNEQFF. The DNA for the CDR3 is TGTGCCAGCAGTGCCGGACTGTACAATGAGCAGTTCTTC.

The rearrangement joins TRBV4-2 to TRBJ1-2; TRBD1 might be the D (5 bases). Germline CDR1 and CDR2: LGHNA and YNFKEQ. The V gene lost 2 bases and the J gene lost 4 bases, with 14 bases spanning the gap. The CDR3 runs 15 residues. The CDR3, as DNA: TGTGCCAGCAGCCAAAACCCGGGGGAGAGCTATGGCTACACCTTC. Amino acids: CASSQNPGESYGYTF.

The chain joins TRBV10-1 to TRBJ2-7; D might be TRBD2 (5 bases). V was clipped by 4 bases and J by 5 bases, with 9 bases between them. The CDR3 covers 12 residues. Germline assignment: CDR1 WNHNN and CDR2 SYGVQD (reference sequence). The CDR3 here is CASSVPGNEQYF. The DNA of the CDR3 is TGCGCCAGCAGTGTCCCGGGGAACGAGCAGTACTTC.

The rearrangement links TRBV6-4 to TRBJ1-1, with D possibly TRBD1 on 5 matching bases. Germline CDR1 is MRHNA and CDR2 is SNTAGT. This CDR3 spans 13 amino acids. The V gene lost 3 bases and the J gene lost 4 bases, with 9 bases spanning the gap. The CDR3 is CASSEWGGTEAFF. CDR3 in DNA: TGTGCCAGCAGTGAATGGGGCGGCACTGAAGCTTTCTTT.

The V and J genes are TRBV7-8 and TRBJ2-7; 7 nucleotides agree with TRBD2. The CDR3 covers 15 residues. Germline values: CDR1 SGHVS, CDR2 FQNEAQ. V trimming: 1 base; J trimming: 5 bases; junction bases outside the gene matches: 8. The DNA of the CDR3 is TGTGCCAGCAGCTTAGTGGGGGGAGGGCCCGACGAGCAGTACTTC. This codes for CASSLVGGGPDEQYF.

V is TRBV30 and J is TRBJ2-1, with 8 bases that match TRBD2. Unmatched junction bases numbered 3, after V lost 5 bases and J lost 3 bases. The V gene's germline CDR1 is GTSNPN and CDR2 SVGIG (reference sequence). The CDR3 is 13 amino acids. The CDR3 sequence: CAWEAGGYNEQFF. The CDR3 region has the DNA TGTGCCTGGGAGGCGGGGGGCTACAATGAGCAGTTCTTC.

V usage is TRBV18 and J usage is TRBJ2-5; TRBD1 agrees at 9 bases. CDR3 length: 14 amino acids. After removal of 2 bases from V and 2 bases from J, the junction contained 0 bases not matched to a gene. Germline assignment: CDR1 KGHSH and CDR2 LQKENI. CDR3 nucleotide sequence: TGTGCCAGCTCACCAGACAGGGGGCAAGAGACCCAGTACTTC. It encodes CASSPDRGQETQYF.

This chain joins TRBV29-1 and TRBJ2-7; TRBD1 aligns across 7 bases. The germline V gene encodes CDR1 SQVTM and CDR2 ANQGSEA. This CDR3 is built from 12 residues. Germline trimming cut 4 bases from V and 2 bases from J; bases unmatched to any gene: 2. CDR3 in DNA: TGCAGCGTTGGAGGACAGGCCTACGAGCAGTACTTC. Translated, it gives CSVGGQAYEQYF.

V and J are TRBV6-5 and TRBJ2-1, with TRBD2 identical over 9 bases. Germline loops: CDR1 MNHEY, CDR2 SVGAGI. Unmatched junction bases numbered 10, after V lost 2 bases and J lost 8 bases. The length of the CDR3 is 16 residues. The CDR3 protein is CASSYVASGIWDEQFF. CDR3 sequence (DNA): TGTGCCAGCAGTTACGTCGCTAGCGGGATTTGGGATGAGCAGTTCTTC.

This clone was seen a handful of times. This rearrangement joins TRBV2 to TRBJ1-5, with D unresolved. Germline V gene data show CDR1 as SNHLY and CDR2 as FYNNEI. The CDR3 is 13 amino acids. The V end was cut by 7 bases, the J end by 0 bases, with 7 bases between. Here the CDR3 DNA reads TGTGCCAGCACCACTGATAGCAATCAGCCCCAGCATTTT. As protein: CASTTDSNQPQHF. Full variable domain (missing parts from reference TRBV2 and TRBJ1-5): EPEVTQTPSHQVTQMGQEVILRCVPISNHLYFYWYRQILGQKVEFLVSFYNNEISEKSEIFDDQFSVERPDGSNFTLKIRSTKLEDSAMYFCASTTDSNQPQHFGDGTRLSIL.

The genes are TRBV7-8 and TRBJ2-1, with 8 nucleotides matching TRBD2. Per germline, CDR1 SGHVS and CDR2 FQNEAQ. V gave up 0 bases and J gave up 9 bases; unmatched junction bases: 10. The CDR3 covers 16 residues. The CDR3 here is CASSLAGSGVGGEQFF. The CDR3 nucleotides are TGTGCCAGCAGCTTAGCGGGTAGCGGGGTGGGGGGTGAGCAGTTCTTC.

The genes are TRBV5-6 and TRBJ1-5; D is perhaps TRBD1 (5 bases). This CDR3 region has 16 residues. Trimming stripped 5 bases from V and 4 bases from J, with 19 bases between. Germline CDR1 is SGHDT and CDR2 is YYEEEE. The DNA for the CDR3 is TGTGCCAGCAGTTGGATGACAGACGGTTTTAATCAGCCCCAGCATTTT. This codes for CASSWMTDGFNQPQHF.

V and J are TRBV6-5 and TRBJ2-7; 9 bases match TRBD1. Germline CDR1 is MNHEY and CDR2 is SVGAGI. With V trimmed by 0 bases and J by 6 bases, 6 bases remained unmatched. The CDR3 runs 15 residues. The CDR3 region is CASSYSWDRVVEQYF. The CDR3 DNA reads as TGTGCCAGCAGTTACTCGTGGGACAGGGTAGTCGAGCAGTACTTC.

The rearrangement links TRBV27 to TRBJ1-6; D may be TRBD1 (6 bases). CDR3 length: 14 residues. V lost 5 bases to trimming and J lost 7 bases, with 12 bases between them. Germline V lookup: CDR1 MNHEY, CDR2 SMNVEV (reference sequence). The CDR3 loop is CASSLTGRNSPLHF. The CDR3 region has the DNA TGTGCCAGCAGTCTGACAGGAAGAAATTCACCCCTCCACTTT.

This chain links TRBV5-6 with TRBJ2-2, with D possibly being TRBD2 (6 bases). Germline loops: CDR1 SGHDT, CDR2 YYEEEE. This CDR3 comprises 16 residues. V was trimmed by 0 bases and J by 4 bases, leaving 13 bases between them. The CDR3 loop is CASSLERGTRTGELFF. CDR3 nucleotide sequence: TGTGCCAGCAGCTTGGAACGGGGGACCCGCACCGGGGAGCTGTTTTTT. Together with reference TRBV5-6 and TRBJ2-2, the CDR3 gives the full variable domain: DAGVTQSPTHLIKTRGQQVTLRCSPKSGHDTVSWYQQALGQGPQFIFQYYEEEERQRGNFPDRFSGHQFPNYSSELNVNALLLGDSALYLCASSLERGTRTGELFFGEGSRLTVL.

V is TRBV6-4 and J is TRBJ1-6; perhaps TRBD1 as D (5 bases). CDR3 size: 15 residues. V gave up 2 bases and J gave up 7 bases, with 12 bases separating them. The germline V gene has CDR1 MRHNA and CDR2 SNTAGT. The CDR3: CASSDKQGSNSPLHF. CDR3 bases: TGTGCCAGCAGTGACAAGCAGGGATCGAATTCACCCCTCCACTTT.

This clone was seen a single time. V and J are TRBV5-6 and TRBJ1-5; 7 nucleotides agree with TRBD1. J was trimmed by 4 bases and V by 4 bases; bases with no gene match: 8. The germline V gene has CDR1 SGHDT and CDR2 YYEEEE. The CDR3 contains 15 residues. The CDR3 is CASSRTGAGNQPQHF. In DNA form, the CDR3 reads TGTGCCAGCAGCCGCACAGGGGCTGGTAATCAGCCCCAGCATTTT.

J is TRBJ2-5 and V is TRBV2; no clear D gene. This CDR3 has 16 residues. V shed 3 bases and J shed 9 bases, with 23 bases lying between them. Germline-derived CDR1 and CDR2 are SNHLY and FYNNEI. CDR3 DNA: TGTGCCAGCAGTGATGCATTACTTAACCGCCTTGGTTCCCAGTACTTC. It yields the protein CASSDALLNRLGSQYF.

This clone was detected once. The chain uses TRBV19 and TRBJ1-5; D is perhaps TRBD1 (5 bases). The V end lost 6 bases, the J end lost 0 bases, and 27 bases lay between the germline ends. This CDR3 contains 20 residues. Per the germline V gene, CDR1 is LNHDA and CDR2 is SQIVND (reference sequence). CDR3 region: CASSKNPNRRYGYSNQPQHF. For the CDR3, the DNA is TGTGCCAGTAGCAAAAACCCTAACAGGAGATACGGGTATAGCAATCAGCCCCAGCATTTT.

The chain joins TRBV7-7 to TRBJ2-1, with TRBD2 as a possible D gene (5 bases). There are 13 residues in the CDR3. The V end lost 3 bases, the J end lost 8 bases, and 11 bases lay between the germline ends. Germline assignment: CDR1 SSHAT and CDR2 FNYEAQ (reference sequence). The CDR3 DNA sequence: TGTGCCAGCAGCTTGAGGGCAAGTCATGAGCAGTTCTTC. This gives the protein CASSLRASHEQFF.

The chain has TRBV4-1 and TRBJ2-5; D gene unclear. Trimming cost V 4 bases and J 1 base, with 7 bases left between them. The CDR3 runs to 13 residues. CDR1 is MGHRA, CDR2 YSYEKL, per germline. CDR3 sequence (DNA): TGCGCCAGCAGCCTCCAGATCCAAGAGACCCAGTACTTC. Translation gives CASSLQIQETQYF.

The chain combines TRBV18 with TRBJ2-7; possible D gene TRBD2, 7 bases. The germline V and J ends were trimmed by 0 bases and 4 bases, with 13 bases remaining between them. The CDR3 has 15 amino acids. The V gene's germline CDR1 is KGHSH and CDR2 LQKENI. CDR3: CASSPPSRGGYEQYF. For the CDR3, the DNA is TGTGCCAGCTCACCACCGTCGAGGGGGGGGTACGAGCAGTACTTC.

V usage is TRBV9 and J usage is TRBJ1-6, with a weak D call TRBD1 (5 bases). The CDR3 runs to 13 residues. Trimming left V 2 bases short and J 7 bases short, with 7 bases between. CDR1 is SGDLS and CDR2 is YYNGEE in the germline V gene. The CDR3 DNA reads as TGTGCCAGCAGCGTGGGGGGAAATTCACCCCTCCACTTT. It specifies CASSVGGNSPLHF.

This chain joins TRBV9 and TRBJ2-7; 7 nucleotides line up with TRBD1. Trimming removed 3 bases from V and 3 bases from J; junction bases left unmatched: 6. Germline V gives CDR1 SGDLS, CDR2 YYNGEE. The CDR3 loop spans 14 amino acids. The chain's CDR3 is CASSAGQADYEQYF. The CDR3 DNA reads TGTGCCAGCAGCGCAGGACAGGCAGACTACGAGCAGTACTTC. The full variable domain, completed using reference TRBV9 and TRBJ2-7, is DSGVTQTPKHLITATGQRVTLRCSPRSGDLSVYWYQQSLDQGLQFLIQYYNGEERAKGNILERFSAQQFPDLHSELNLSSLELGDSALYFCASSAGQADYEQYFGPGTRLTVT.

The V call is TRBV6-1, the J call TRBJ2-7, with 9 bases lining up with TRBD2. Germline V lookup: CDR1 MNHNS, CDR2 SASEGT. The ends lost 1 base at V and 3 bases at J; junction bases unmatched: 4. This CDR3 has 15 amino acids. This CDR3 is CASSEEGSGSYEQYF. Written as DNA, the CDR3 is TGTGCCAGCAGTGAAGAGGGTAGCGGGAGCTACGAGCAGTACTTC.